A single sample is the source of the 19 T cell receptor beta chains below, sequenced in a study of blood T cell repertoires in COVID-19. Only in-frame clones appear in the TCRdb table, and some are missing; sequencing was by immunoSEQ multiplex PCR. The data contain tens of thousands of clones, approximately 85% of them singletons. The source material was peripheral blood. The source of these receptors is a human donor with acute or convalescent COVID-19. The donor label of this sample is uncertain.

The chain joins TRBV18 to TRBJ2-7, with 11 bases that match TRBD2. This CDR3 is built from 16 residues. The V gene end was trimmed by 2 bases and the J gene end by 2 bases; junction bases not matched to a gene: 5. CDR1 and CDR2 (germline): KGHSH, LQKENI. The CDR3 here is CASSPITSGGPYEQYF. CDR3 coding DNA: TGTGCCAGCTCACCAATCACTAGCGGGGGCCCCTACGAGCAGTACTTC.

The genes are TRBV6-2 or TRBV6-3 and TRBJ1-5; 11 bases line up with TRBD1. The CDR3 spans 16 residues. V shed 6 bases and J 6 bases; nucleotides not matched to a gene: 10. Per germline, CDR1 MNHEY and CDR2 SVGEGT. The CDR3 is CASSPRTGTGGQPQHF. In DNA form, the CDR3 reads TGTGCCAGCAGCCCAAGAACCGGGACAGGGGGTCAGCCCCAGCATTTT.

The V call is TRBV18, the J call TRBJ1-2, with 11 nucleotides matching TRBD1. CDR3 length equals 15 residues. Germline CDR1 and CDR2: KGHSH and LQKENI. V was clipped by 3 bases and J by 8 bases; unmatched bases: 8. CDR3 bases: TGTGCCAGCTCACCGATCGGACAGGGGGCTGGGGGCTACACCTTC. This gives the protein CASSPIGQGAGGYTF.

V and J are TRBV6-5 and TRBJ1-1, with 7 bases fitting TRBD1. The junction had 6 bases not matched to a gene; V was cut back by 11 bases and J by 3 bases. This CDR3 is built from 12 residues. The germline V gene encodes CDR1 MNHEY and CDR2 SVGAGI. CDR3 sequence reads: CAVLTGHTEAFF. The DNA for the CDR3 is TGTGCCGTCCTGACAGGGCACACTGAAGCTTTCTTT.

This sequence joins TRBV7-9 and TRBJ1-6, with unresolved D. Germline V gene data show CDR1 as SEHNR and CDR2 as FQNEAQ (reference sequence). The length of the CDR3 is 16 residues. The V gene lost 5 bases and the J gene lost 6 bases, with 17 bases spanning the gap. The chain's CDR3 is CASSLGPTNPNSPLHF. CDR3 in DNA: TGTGCCAGCAGCCTCGGCCCGACAAATCCTAATTCACCCCTCCACTTT.

CDR3: CASSQGTGSWAEAFF. The CDR3 DNA reads TGCGCCAGCAGCCAAGGAACAGGATCGTGGGCTGAAGCTTTCTTT. This sequence joins TRBV4-1 and TRBJ1-1; possibly TRBD1 for D (5 bases). The CDR3 extends over 15 amino acids. The germline V gene encodes CDR1 MGHRA and CDR2 YSYEKL. The V gene lost 1 base and the J gene lost 6 bases, with 15 bases spanning the gap.

The V and J genes are TRBV19 and TRBJ2-1; TRBD2 agrees at 11 bases. V dropped 0 bases and J dropped 0; count of bases not matched to a gene: 4. The CDR3 runs to 18 residues. Per germline, CDR1 LNHDA and CDR2 SQIVND (reference sequence). Written as DNA, the CDR3 is TGTGCCAGTAGTATAGATCTTACTAGCGGGAGCTCCTACAATGAGCAGTTCTTC. It translates to CASSIDLTSGSSYNEQFF. The whole variable domain, remainder taken from reference TRBV19 and TRBJ2-1, is DGGITQSPKYLFRKEGQNVTLSCEQNLNHDAMYWYRQDPGQGLRLIYYSQIVNDFQKGDIAEGYSVSREKKESFPLTVTSAQKNPTAFYLCASSIDLTSGSSYNEQFFGPGTRLTVL.

A remark on this clone: Sequence at one end of the junction differs from germline and may be a read error. The chain carries TRBV6-1 and TRBJ2-1; maybe TRBD1 (5 bases). The CDR3 is made up of 15 amino acids. Per germline, CDR1 MNHNS and CDR2 SASEGT. CDR3 sequence: CASREGQGTYNEQFF. CDR3 coding DNA: TGTGCCAGCAGGGAAGGGCAGGGCACCTACAATGAGCAGTTCTTC.

The V call is TRBV11-2, the J call TRBJ2-5; 10 bases line up with TRBD2. Germline lookup yields CDR1 SGHAT and CDR2 FQNNGV. V shed 2 bases and J 5 bases; nucleotides not matched to a gene: 5. CDR3 length equals 15 residues. The CDR3 coding sequence is TGTGCCAGCAGCTTAATAGCGGGAGGTGGGGAGACCCAGTACTTC. Translation gives CASSLIAGGGETQYF.

The rearrangement uses TRBV19 and TRBJ2-5; 9 bases align to TRBD2. The CDR3 has 14 residues. With V trimmed by 7 bases and J by 7 bases, 10 bases remained unmatched. Looked up from germline, CDR1 is LNHDA and CDR2 is SQIVND (reference sequence). CDR3 nucleotides: TGTGCCAGTAACGGCGGGGGGGCCTCAGGGACCCAGTACTTC. This translates into CASNGGGASGTQYF.

This clone was seen only a few times. The same CDR3 arises from other DNA sequences in this sample as well. CDR3 amino acids: CASTRGLNTEAFF. CDR3 sequence (DNA): TGTGCCAGCACCAGGGGTTTGAACACTGAAGCTTTCTTT. The chain recombines TRBV6-5 with TRBJ1-1; the D gene is possibly TRBD1 (6 bases). CDR1 is MNHEY and CDR2 is SVGAGI in the germline V gene. The CDR3 totals 13 residues. V was pared by 7 bases and J by 0 bases, with 9 bases between.

The chain uses TRBV4-1 and TRBJ2-1; the match to TRBD2 covers 7 bases. V was pared by 0 bases and J by 9 bases, with 8 bases of the junction left unmatched. CDR1 is MGHRA, CDR2 YSYEKL, per germline. The CDR3 sequence is 15 residues long. The CDR3 bases are TGCGCCAGCAGCCAAGAAAACGGGAGGCGGCCTGAGCAGTTCTTC. Encoded protein: CASSQENGRRPEQFF.

The chain is built from TRBV27 and TRBJ1-4, with D possibly matching TRBD1 (5 bases). The CDR3 totals 15 residues. V was trimmed by 5 bases and J by 7 bases, leaving 17 bases between them. Germline lookup yields CDR1 MNHEY and CDR2 SMNVEV (reference sequence). The CDR3 loop is CASSPQWGGFEKLFF. The CDR3 DNA reads as TGTGCCAGCAGTCCCCAATGGGGCGGATTTGAAAAACTGTTTTTT.

The CDR3 nucleotides read TGTGCCACAGGGGACCCACGAGGCACTAATGAAAAACTGTTTTTT. This sequence encodes CATGDPRGTNEKLFF. This rearrangement joins TRBV28 to TRBJ1-4; TRBD1 might be the D (6 bases). CDR3 length equals 15 residues. Trimming stripped 10 bases from V and 2 bases from J, with 17 bases between. Germline CDR1 is MDHEN and CDR2 is SYDVKM.

This clone turned up a few times. The chain uses TRBV27 and TRBJ1-5; a weak D match, TRBD1 (6 bases). The germline V and J ends were trimmed by 3 bases and 5 bases, with 11 bases remaining between them. Germline V gives CDR1 MNHEY, CDR2 SMNVEV (reference sequence). The CDR3 is 14 residues long. DNA for the CDR3: TGTGCCAGCAGTTTCCAGGGGCCACATCAGCCCCAGCATTTT. Translated: CASSFQGPHQPQHF.

The V call is TRBV11-2, the J call TRBJ1-6; D ambiguous. Germline V gene lookup returns CDR1 SGHAT and CDR2 FQNNGV. V lost 0 bases to trimming and J lost 10 bases, with 10 bases between them. The CDR3 is made up of 14 amino acids. CDR3 region: CASSLDHINSPLHF. The DNA of the CDR3 is TGTGCCAGCAGCTTAGATCACATCAACTCACCCCTCCACTTT.

V is TRBV14 and J is TRBJ1-1, with 7 nucleotides matching TRBD1. Germline CDR1 is SGHDN and CDR2 is FVKESK. The V segment lost 3 bases and the J segment 6 bases; nucleotides outside the gene matches: 4. The CDR3 is 13 residues long. Here the CDR3 DNA reads TGTGCCAGCAGCCAGCAGGGGGGCGCTGAAGCTTTCTTT. Translated: CASSQQGGAEAFF. Supplemented by reference TRBV14 and TRBJ1-1, the full variable domain reads EAGVTQFPSHSVIEKGQTVTLRCDPISGHDNLYWYRRVMGKEIKFLLHFVKESKQDESGMPNNRFLAERTGGTYSTLKVQPAELEDSGVYFCASSQQGGAEAFFGQGTRLTVV.

The chain is built from TRBV3-1 (or the pseudogene TRBV3-2) and TRBJ1-5; 8 bases agree with TRBD1. Germline trimming cut 3 bases from V and 6 bases from J; bases unmatched to any gene: 7. This CDR3 has 15 residues. The V gene's germline CDR1 is LGHDT and CDR2 YNNKEL (reference sequence). The CDR3 protein is CASSHRGQGGQPQHF. In DNA, the CDR3 is TGTGCCAGCAGCCACCGTGGACAGGGTGGTCAGCCCCAGCATTTT.

The chain uses TRBV12-5 and TRBJ2-5; perhaps TRBD2 as D (6 bases). V shed 7 bases and J shed 3 bases, with 21 bases lying between them. The germline CDR1 and CDR2 sequences are LGHNT and FRNRAP. This CDR3 contains 16 residues. In DNA form, the CDR3 reads TGTGCTAGTGCCCGAGGCACTAGCCTTCGTGAAGAGACCCAGTACTTC. Translation: CASARGTSLREETQYF.